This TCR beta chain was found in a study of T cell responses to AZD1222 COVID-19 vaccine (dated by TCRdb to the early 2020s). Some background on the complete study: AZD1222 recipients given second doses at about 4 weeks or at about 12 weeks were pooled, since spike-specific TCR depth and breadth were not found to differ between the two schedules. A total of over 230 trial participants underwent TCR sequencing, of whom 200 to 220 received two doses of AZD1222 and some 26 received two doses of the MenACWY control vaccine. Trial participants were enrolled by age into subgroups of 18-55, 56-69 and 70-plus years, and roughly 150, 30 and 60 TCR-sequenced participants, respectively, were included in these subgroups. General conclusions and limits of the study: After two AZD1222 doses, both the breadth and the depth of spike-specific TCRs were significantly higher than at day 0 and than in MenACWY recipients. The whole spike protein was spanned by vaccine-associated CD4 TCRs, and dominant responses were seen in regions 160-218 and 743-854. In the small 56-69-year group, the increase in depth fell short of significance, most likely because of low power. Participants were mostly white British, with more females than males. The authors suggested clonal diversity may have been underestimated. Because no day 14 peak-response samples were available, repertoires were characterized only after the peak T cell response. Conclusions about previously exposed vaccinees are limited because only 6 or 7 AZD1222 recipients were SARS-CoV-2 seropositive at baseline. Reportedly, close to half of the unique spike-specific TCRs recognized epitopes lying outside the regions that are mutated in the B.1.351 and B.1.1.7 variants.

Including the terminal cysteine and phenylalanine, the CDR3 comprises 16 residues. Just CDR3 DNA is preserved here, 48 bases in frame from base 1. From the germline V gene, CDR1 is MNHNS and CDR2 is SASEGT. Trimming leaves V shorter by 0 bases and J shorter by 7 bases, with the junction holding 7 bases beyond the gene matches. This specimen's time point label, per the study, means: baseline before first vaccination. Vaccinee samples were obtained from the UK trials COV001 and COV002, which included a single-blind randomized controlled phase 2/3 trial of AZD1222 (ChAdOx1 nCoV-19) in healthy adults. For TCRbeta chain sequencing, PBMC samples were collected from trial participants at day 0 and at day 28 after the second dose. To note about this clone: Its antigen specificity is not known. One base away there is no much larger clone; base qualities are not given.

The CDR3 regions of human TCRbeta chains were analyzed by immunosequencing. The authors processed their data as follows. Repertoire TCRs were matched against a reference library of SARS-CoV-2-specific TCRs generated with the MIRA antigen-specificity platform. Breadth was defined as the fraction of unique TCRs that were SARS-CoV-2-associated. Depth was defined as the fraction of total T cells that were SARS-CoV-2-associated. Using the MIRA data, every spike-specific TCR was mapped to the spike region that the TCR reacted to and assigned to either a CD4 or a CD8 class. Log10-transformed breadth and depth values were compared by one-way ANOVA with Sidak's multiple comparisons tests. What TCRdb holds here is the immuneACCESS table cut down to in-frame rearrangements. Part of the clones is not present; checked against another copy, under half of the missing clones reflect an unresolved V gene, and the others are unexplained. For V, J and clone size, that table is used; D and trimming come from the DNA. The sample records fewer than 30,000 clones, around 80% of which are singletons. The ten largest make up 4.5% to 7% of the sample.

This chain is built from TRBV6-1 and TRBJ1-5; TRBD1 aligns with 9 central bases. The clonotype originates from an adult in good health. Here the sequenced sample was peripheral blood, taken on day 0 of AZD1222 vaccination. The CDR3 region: CASSEAVGDRAQPQHF. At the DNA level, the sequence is TGTGCCAGCAGTGAAGCAGTCGGGGACAGGGCCCAGCCCCAGCATTTT.